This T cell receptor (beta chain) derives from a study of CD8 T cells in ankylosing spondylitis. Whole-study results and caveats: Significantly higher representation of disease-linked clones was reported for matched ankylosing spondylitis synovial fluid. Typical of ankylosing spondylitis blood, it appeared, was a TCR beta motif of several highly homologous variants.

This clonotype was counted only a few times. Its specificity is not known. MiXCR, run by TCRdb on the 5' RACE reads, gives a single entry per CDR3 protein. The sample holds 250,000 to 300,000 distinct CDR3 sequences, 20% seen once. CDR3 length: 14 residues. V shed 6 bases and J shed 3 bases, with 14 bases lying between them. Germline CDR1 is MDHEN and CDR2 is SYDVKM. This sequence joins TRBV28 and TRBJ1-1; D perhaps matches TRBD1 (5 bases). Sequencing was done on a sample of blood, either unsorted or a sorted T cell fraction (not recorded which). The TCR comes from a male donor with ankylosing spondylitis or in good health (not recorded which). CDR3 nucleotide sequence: TGTGCCAGCAGCGTACTTCAGGGTTACACTGAAGCTTTCTTT. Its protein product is CASSVLQGYTEAFF.